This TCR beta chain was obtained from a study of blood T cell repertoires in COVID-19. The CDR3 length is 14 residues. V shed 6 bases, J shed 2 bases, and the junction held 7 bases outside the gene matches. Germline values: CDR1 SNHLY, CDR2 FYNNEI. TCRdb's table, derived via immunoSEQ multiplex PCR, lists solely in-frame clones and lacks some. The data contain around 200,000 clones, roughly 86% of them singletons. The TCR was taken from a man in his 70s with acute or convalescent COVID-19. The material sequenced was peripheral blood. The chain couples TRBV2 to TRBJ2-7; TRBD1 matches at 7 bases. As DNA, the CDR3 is TGTGCCAGCAGAGCTGGGGACAGTACCTACGAGCAGTACTTC. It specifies CASRAGDSTYEQYF.